The present T cell receptor (beta chain) was sequenced within a study of OX40 agonist ivuxolimab in advanced cancers. The overall study: Patients assigned to dose escalation were diagnosed with hepatocellular carcinoma, melanoma, renal cell or head and neck cancer. General study findings and limits: On average, CD8+ T cells had more expanded clones than CD4+. Blood T cells, both CD4+ and CD8+, expanded clonally by week 6 at 0.1 to 3.0 mg/kg.

Peripheral blood came from all dose cohorts at three timepoints. The CDR3 spans 17 residues. Deletions cut 1 base from V and 3 bases from J, with 13 bases between. Germline V lookup: CDR1 LNHNV, CDR2 YYDKDF (reference sequence). The table came from immunoSEQ multiplex PCR; TCRdb's copy has only in-frame clones and leaves some out. Here the sample spans 95,000 or so clones, 92% being singletons. Regarding this clone: Its target is unknown.

The source was CD4+ or CD8+ T cells sorted from blood, collected in a trial of the OX40 agonist ivuxolimab. The chain uses TRBV15 and TRBJ2-6; D unresolved. The clonotype originates from an adult with an advanced solid tumor such as melanoma, head and neck, liver or kidney cancer. CDR3 nucleotide sequence: TGTGCCACCAGCAGAGGATCCAGGATCTTTGGGGCCAACGTCCTGACTTTC. It codes for CATSRGSRIFGANVLTF. Filled out from reference TRBV15 and TRBJ2-6, the complete variable domain reads DAMVIQNPRYQVTQFGKPVTLSCSQTLNHNVMYWYQQKSSQAPKLLFHYYDKDFNNEADTPDNFQSRRPNTSFCFLDIRSPGLGDTAMYLCATSRGSRIFGANVLTFGAGSRLTVL.